This TCR beta chain was captured by sequencing in a study of CD8+ T cells in alopecia areata. Whole-study results and caveats: With patients, TCR sharing proved less clear than in mice, a difference possibly related to HLA. Compared with normal scalp, lesional scalp had higher clonality and more expanded CD8+ clones.

The CDR3 length is 14 residues. Germline-derived CDR1 and CDR2 are NNHDY and SYVADS. V lost 0 bases, J lost 7 bases, and 8 bases lay in between. This clone was seen at least ten times. The target antigen is unknown. Gene names are mouse gene names. With the read ending 3 residues before the CDR3 end, the germline J gene is used to fill in that end. Other DNA sequences within the sample encode an identical CDR3. Pooled cutaneous lymph node cells were sorted using CD4, CD8alpha, NKG2D, NKG2ACE and other markers. The authors extracted RNA and reverse transcribed it into cDNA as the sequencing template. The assay was immunoSEQ multiplex PCR, and TCRdb's table has in-frame clones only and misses some. The data show about 270,000 clones, with none appearing a single time.

The chain couples TRBV13-3 to TRBJ1-6; weak D call: TRBD1 (6 bases). TRBJ1-6 is filed as an ORF, its function uncertain. This receptor was obtained from a C3H/HeJ mouse with alopecia areata. This strain has MHC haplotype H2-k. Sequenced input: CD4+ T cells sorted from a lymph node. The CDR3 loop is CASSDAGQNSPLYF. The covered CDR3 bases are TGTGCCAGCAGTGATGCGGGACAAAATTCGCCC.